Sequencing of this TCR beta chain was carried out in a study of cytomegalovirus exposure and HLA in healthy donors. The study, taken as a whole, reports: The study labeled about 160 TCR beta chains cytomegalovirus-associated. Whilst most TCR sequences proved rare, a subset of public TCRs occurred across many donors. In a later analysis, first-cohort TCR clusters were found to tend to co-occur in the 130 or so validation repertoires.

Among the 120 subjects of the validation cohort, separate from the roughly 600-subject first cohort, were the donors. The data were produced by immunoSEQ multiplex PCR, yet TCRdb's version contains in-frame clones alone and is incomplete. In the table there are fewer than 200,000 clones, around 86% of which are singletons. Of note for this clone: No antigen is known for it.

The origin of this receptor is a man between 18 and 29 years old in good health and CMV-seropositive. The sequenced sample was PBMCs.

CDR3 loop: CAISLTGTGPYEQYF. The CDR3 DNA reads TGTGCCATCAGCCTAACCGGGACAGGACCCTACGAGCAGTACTTC. The chain has TRBV10-3 and TRBJ2-7; 8 bases line up with TRBD1. The CDR3 length is 15 residues. Trimming took 6 bases from V and 2 from J; bases not matched to a gene: 9. CDR1 is ENHRY and CDR2 is SYGVKD in the germline V gene.